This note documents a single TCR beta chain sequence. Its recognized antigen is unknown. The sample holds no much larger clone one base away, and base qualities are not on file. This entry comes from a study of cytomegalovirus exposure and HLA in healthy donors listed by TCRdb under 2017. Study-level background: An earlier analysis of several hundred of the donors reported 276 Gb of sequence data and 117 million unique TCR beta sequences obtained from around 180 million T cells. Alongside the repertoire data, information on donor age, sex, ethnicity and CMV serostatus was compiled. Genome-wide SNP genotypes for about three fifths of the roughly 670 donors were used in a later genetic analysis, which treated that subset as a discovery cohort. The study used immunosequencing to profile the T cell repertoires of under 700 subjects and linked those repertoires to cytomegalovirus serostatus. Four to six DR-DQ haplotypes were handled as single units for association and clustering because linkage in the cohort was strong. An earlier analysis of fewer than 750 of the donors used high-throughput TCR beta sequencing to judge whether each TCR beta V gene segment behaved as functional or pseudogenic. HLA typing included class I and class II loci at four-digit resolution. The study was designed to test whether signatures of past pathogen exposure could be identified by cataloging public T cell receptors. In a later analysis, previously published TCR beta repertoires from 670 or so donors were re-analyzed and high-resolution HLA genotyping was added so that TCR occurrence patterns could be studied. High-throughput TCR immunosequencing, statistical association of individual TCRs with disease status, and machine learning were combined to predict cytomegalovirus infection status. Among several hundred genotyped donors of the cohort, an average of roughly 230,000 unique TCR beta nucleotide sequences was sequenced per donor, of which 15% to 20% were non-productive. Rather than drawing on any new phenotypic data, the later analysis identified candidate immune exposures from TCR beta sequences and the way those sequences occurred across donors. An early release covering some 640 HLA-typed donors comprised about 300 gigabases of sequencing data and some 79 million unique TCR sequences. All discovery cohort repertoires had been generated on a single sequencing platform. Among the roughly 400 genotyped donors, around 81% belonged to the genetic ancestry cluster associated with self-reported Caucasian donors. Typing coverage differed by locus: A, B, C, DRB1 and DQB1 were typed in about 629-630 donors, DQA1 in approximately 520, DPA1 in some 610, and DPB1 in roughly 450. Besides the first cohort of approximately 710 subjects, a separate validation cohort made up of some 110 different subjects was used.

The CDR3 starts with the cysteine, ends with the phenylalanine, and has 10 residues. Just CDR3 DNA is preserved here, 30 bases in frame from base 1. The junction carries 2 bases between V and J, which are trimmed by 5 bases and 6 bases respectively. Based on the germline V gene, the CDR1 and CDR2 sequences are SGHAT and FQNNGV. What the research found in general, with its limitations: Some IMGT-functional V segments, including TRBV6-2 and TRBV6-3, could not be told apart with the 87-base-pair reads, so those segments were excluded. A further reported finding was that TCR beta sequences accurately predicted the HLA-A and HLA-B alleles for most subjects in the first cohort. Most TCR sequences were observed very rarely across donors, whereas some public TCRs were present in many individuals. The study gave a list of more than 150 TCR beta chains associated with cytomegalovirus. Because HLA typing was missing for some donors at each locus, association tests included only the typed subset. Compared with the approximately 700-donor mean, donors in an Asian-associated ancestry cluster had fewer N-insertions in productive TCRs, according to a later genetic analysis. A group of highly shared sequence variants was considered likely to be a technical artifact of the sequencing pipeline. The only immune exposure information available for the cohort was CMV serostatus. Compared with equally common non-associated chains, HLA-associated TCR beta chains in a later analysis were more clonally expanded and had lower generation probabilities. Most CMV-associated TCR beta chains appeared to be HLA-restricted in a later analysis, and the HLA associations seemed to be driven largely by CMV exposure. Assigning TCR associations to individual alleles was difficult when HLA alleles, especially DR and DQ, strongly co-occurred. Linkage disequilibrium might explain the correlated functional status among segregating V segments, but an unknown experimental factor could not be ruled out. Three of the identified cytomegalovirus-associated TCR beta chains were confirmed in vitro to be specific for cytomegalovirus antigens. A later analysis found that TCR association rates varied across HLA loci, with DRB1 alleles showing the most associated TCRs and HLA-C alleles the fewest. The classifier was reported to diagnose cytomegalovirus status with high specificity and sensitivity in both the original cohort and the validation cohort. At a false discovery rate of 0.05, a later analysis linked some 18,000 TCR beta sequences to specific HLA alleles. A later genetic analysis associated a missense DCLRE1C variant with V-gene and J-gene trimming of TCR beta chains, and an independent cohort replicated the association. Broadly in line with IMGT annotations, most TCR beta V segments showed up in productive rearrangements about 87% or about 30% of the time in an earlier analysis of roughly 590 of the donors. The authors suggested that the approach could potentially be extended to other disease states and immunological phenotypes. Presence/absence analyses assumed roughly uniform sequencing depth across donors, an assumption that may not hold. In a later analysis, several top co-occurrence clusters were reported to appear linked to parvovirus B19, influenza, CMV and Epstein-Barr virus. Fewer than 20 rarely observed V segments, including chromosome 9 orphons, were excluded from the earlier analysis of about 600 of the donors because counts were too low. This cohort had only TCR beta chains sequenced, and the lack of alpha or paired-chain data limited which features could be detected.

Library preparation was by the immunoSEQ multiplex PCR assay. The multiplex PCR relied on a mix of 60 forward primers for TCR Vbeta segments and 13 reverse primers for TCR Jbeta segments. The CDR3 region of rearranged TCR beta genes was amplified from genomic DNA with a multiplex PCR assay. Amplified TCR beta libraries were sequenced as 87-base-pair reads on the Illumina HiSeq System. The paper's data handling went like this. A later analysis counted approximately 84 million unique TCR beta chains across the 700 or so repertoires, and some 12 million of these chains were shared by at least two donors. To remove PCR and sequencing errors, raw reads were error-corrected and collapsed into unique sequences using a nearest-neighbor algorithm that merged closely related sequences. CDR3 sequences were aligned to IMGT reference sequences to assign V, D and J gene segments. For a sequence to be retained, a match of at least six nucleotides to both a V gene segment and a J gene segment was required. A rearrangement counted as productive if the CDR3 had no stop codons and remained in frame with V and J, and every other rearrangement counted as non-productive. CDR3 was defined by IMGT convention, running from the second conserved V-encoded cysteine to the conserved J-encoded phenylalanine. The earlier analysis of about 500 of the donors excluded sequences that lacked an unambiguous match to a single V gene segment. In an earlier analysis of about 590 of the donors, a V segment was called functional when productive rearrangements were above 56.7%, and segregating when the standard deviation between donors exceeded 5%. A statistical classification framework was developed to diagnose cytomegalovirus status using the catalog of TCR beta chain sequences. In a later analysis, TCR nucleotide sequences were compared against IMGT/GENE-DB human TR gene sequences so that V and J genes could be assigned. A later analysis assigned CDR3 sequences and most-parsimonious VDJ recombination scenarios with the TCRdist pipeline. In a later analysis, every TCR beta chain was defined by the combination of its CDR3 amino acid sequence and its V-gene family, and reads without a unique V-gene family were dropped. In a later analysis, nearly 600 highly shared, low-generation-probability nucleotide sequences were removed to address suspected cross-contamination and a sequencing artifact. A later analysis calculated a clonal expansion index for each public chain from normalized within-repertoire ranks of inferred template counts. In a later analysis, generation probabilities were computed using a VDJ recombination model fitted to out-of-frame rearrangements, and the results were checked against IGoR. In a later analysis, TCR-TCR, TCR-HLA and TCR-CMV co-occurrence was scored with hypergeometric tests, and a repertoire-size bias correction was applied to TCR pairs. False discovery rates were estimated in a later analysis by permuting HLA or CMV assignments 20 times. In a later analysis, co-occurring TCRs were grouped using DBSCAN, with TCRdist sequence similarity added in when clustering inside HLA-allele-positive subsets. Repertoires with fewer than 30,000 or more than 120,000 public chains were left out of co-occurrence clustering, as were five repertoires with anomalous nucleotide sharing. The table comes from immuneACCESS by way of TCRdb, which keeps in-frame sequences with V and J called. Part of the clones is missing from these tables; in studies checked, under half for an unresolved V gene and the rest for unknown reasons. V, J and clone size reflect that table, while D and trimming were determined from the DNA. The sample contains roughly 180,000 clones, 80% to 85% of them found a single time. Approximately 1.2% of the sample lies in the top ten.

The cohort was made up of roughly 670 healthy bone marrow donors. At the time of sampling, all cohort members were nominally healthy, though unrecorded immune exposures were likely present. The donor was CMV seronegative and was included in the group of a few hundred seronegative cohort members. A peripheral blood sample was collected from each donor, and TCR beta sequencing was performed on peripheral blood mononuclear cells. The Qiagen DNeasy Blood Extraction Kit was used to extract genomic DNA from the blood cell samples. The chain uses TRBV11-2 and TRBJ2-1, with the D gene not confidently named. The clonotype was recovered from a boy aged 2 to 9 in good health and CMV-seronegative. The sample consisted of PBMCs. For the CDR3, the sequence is CASSLNEQFF. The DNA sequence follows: TGTGCCAGCAGCCTCAATGAGCAGTTCTTC.